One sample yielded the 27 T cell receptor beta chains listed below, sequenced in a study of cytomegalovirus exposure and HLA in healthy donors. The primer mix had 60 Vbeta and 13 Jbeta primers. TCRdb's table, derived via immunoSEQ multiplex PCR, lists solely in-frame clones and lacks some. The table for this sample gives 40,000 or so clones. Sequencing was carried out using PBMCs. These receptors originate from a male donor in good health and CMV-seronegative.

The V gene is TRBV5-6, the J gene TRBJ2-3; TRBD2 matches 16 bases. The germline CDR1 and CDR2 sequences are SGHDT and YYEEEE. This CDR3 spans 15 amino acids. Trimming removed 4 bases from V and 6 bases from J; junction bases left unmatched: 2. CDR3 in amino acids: CASSRGLAGGDTQYF. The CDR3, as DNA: TGTGCCAGCAGCCGGGGACTAGCGGGGGGGGATACGCAGTATTTT.

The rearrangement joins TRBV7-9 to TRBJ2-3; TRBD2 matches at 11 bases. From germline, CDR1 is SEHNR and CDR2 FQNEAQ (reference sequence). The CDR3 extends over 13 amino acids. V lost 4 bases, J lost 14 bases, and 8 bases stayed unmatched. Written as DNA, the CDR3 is TGTGCCAGCAGCTCGACGATAGCGGGGGGGCCGTATTTT. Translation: CASSSTIAGGPYF. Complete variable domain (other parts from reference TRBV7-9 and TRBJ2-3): DTGVSQNPRHKITKRGQNVTFRCDPISEHNRLYWYRQTLGQGPEFLTYFQNEAQLEKSRLLSDRFSAERPKGSFSTLEIQRTEQGDSAMYLCASSSTIAGGPYFGPGTRLTVL.

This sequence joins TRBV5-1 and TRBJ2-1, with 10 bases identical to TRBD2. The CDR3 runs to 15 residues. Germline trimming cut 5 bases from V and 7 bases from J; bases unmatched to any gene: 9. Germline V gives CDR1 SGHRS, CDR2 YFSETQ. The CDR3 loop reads CASSPNSGGVNEQFF. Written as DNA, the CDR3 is TGCGCCAGCAGTCCTAACAGCGGGGGGGTTAATGAGCAGTTCTTC. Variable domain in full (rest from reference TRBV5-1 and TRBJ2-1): KAGVTQTPRYLIKTRGQQVTLSCSPISGHRSVSWYQQTPGQGLQFLFEYFSETQRNKGNFPGRFSGRQFSNSRSEMNVSTLELGDSALYLCASSPNSGGVNEQFFGPGTRLTVL.

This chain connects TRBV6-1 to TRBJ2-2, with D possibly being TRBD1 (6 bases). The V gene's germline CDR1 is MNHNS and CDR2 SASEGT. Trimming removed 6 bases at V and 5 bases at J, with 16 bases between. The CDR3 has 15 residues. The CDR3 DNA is TGTGCCAGCAGCCCACGACAGGCGGGTACCGGGGAGCTGTTTTTT. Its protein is CASSPRQAGTGELFF.

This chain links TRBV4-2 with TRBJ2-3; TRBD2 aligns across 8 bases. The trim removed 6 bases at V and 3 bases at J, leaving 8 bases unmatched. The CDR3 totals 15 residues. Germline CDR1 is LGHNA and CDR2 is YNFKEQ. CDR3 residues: CASSESGGQTDTQYF. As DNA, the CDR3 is TGTGCCAGCAGTGAGTCGGGGGGGCAAACAGATACGCAGTATTTT.

CDR3: CASSAGTGFHTF. The CDR3 DNA reads TGTGCCAGCAGCGCAGGGACAGGGTTTCACACCTTC. The chain joins TRBV7-9 to TRBJ1-2; TRBD1 aligns across 9 bases. The CDR3 covers 12 residues. CDR1 is SEHNR and CDR2 is FQNEAQ in the germline V gene (reference sequence). The junction had 7 bases not matched to a gene; V was cut back by 5 bases and J by 12 bases.

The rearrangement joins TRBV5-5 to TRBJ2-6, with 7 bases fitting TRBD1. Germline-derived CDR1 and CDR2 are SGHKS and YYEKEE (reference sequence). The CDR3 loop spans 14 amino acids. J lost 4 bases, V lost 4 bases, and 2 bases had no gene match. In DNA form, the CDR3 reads TGTGCCAGCAGCCCAGGGGGAGGGGCCAACGTCCTGACTTTC. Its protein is CASSPGGGANVLTF.

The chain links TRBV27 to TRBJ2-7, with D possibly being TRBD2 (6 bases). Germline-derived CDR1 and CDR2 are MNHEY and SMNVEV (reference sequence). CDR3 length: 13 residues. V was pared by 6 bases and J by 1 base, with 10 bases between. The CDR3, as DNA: TGTGCCAGCAGCCGGGACTCATCCTACGAGCAGTACTTC. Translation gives CASSRDSSYEQYF.

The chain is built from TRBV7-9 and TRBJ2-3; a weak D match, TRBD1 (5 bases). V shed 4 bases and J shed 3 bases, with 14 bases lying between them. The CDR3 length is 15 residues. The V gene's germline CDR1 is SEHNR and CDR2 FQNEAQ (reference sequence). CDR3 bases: TGTGCCAGCAGCTCGGAAGGGGATTGGACAGATACGCAGTATTTT. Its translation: CASSSEGDWTDTQYF. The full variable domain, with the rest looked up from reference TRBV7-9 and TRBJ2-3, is DTGVSQNPRHKITKRGQNVTFRCDPISEHNRLYWYRQTLGQGPEFLTYFQNEAQLEKSRLLSDRFSAERPKGSFSTLEIQRTEQGDSAMYLCASSSEGDWTDTQYFGPGTRLTVL.

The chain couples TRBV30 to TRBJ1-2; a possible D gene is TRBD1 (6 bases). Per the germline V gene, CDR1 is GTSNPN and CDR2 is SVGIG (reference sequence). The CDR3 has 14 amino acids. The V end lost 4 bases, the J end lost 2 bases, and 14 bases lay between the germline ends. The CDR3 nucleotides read TGTGCCTGGATAAAACAGGGATTAAACTATGGCTACACCTTC. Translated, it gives CAWIKQGLNYGYTF. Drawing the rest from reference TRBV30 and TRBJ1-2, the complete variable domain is SQTIHQWPATLVQPVGSPLSLECTVEGTSNPNLYWYRQAAGRGLQLLFYSVGIGQISSEVPQNLSASRPQDRQFILSSKKLLLSDSGFYLCAWIKQGLNYGYTFGSGTRLTVV.

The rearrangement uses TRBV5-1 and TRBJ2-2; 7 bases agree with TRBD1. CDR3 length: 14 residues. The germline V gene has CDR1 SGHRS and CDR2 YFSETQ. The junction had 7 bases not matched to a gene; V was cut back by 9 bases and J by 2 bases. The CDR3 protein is CATRGTPNTGELFF. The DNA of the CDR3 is TGCGCCACCAGGGGGACACCAAACACCGGGGAGCTGTTTTTT.

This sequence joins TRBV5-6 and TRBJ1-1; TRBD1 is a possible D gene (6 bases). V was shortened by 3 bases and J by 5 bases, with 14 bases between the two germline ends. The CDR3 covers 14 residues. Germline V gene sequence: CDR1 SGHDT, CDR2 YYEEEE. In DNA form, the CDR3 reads TGTGCCAGCAGCTCGGGACACAGGAAGACTGAAGCTTTCTTT. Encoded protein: CASSSGHRKTEAFF.

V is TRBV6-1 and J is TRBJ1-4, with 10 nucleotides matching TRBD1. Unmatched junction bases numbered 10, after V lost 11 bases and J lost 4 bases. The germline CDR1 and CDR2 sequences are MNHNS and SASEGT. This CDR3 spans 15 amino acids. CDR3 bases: TGTGCCGGGTCCGGGACAGGGGCCGTTAATGAAAAACTGTTTTTT. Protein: CAGSGTGAVNEKLFF.

In DNA, the CDR3 is TGTGCCAGCAGCTTGGTCATCAGCGCCTACGAGCAGTACTTC. Translation: CASSLVISAYEQYF. This chain links TRBV5-6 with TRBJ2-7; D remains unclear. V lost 0 bases to trimming and J lost 2 bases, with 9 bases between them. The CDR3 consists of 14 residues. From germline, CDR1 is SGHDT and CDR2 YYEEEE.

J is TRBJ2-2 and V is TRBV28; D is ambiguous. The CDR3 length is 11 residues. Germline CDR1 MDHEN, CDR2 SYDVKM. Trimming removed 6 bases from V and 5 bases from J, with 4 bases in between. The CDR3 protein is CASRETGELFF. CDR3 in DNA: TGTGCCAGCAGAGAGACCGGGGAGCTGTTTTTT.

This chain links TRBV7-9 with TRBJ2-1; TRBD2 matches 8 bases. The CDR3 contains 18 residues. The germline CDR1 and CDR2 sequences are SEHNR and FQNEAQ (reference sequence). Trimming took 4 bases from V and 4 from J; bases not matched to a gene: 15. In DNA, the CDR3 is TGTGCCAGCAGCTCCTCGGGGGGTAGCGGGGCCTTGTACAATGAGCAGTTCTTC. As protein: CASSSSGGSGALYNEQFF. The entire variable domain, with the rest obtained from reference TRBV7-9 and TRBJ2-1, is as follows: DTGVSQNPRHKITKRGQNVTFRCDPISEHNRLYWYRQTLGQGPEFLTYFQNEAQLEKSRLLSDRFSAERPKGSFSTLEIQRTEQGDSAMYLCASSSSGGSGALYNEQFFGPGTRLTVL.

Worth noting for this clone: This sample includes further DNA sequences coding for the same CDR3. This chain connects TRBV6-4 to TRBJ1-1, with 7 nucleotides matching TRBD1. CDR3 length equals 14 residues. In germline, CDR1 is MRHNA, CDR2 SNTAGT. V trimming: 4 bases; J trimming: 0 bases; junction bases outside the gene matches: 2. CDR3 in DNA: TGTGCCAGCAGTGCAGGGGGAATGAACACTGAAGCTTTCTTT. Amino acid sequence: CASSAGGMNTEAFF.

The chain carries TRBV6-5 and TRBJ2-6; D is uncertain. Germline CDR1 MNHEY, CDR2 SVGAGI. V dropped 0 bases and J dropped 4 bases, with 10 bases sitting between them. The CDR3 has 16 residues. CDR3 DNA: TGTGCCAGCAGTTACTCGCTTAATCGGGGGGCCAACGTCCTGACTTTC. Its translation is CASSYSLNRGANVLTF.

The CDR3 protein is CASSLPGTGGGETQYF. CDR3 nucleotides: TGCGCCAGCAGCTTGCCGGGGACAGGGGGCGGAGAGACCCAGTACTTC. The rearrangement joins TRBV5-1 to TRBJ2-5; 12 nucleotides match TRBD1. The CDR3 extends over 16 amino acids. Trimming at V came to 1 base and at J to 4 bases, leaving 5 bases not matched to a gene. Germline assignment: CDR1 SGHRS and CDR2 YFSETQ.

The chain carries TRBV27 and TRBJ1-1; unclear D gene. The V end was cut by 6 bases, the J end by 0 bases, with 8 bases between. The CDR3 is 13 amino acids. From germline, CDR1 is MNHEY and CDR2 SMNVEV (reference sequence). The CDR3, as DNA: TGTGCCAGCAGCAGTGTCATGAACACTGAAGCTTTCTTT. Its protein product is CASSSVMNTEAFF.

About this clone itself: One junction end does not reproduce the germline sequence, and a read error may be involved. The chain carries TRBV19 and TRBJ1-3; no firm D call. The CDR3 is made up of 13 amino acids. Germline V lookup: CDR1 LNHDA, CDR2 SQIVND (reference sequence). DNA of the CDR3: TGTGCCAGTAGTATGAGGGAAGGAAACACCGTATATTTT. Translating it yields CASSMREGNTVYF.

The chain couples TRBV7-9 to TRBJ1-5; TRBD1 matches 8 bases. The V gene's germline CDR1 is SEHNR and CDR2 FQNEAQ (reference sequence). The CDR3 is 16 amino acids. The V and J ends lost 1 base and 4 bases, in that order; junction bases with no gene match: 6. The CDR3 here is CASSLVGQGSNQPQHF. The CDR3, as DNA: TGTGCCAGCAGCTTAGTAGGACAGGGCTCGAATCAGCCCCAGCATTTT.

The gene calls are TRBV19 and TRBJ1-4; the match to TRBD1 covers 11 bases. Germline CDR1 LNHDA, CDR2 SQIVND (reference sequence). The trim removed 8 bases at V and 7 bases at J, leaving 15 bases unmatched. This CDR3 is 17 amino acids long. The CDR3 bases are TGTGCCAGTCGCCGGACAGGGGGCCTCCTTAGGAGTGAAAAACTGTTTTTT. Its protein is CASRRTGGLLRSEKLFF. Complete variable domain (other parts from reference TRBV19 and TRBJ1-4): DGGITQSPKYLFRKEGQNVTLSCEQNLNHDAMYWYRQDPGQGLRLIYYSQIVNDFQKGDIAEGYSVSREKKESFPLTVTSAQKNPTAFYLCASRRTGGLLRSEKLFFGSGTQLSVL.

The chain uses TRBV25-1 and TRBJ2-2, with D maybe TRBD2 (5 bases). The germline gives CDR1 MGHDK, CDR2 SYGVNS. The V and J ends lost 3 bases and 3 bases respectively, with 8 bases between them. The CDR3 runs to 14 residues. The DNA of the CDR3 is TGTGCCAGCAGTGACAGCGGAGACACCGGGGAGCTGTTTTTT. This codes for CASSDSGDTGELFF.

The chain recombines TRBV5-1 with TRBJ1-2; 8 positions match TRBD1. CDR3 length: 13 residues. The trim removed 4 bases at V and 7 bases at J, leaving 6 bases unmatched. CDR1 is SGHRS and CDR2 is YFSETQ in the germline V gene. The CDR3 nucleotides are TGCGCCAGCAGCAGCGGACAGGGCGGTGGCTACACCTTC. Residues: CASSSGQGGGYTF.

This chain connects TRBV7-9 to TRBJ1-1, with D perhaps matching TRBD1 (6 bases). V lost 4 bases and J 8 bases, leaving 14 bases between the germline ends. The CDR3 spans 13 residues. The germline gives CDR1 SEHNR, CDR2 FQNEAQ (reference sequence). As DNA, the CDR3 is TGTGCCAGCAGCTCGACAGGATCTCGGGAAGCTTTCTTT. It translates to CASSSTGSREAFF.

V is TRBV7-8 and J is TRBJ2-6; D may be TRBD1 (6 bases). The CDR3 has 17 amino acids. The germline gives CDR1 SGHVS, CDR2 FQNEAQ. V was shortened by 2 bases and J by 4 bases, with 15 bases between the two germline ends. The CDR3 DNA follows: TGTGCCAGCAGCTTAAGGGGGTCGGCAGCCGGGGCCAACGTCCTGACTTTC. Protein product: CASSLRGSAAGANVLTF.